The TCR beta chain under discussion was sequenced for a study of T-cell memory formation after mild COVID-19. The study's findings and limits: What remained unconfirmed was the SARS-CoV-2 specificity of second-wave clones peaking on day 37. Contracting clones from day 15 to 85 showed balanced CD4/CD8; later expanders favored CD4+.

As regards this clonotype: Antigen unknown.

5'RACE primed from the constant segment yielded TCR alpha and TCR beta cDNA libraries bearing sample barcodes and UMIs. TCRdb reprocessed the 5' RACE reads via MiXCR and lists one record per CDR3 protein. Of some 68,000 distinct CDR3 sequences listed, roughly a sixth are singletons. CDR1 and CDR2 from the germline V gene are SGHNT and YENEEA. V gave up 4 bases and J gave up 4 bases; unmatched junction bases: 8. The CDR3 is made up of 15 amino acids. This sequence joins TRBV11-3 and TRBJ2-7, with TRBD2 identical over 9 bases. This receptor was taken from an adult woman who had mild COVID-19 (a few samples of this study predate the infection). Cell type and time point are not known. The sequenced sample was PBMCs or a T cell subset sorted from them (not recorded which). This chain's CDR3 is CASSSRGSGSYEQYF. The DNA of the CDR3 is TGTGCCAGCAGCTCCCGCGGTAGCGGGAGTTACGAGCAGTACTTC. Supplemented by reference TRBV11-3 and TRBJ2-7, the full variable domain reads EAGVVQSPRYKIIEKKQPVAFWCNPISGHNTLYWYLQNLGQGPELLIRYENEEAVDDSQLPKDRFSAERLKGVDSTLKIQPAELGDSAVYLCASSSRGSGSYEQYFGPGTRLTVT.